This TCR beta chain was obtained from a study of blood T cell repertoires in COVID-19. There are 15 residues in the CDR3. CDR1 SGHVS and CDR2 FNYEAQ come from the germline V gene. Between the trimmed V and J ends, which lost 0 bases and 0 bases, there was a span of 7 bases. The data were produced by immunoSEQ multiplex PCR, yet TCRdb's version contains in-frame clones alone and is incomplete. This sample has about 270,000 clones, with 70% to 90% found just once. Material for sequencing was PBMCs or T cells enriched from blood (not recorded which). The sequence was collected from a woman aged 25 to 45 with acute COVID-19. The rearrangement uses TRBV7-6 and TRBJ2-3; D not certain. The CDR3 loop reads CASSLAIVSTDTQYF. The CDR3 DNA reads as TGTGCCAGCAGCTTAGCTATTGTGAGCACAGATACGCAGTATTTT.